The rows below give T cell receptor beta chains drawn from one sample of a study of cytotoxic CD8 clonotypes in ibrutinib-treated CLL. Method: immunoSEQ multiplex PCR; TCRdb's copy keeps in-frame clones and lacks some. This sample has 150,000 or so clones, with around 82% found just once. Sequences were derived from PBMCs, sampled after 36 months of ibrutinib treatment. These receptors came from a human donor with chronic lymphocytic leukemia. Each CDR3 is given with its conserved first and last residue. D genes are given only for firm matches. Clone size is stated in some rows and not others, as once, few, many or a class when expanded.

d_gene	abundance	v_gene	j_gene	CDR3nt	CDR3aa
-	-	TRBV6-5	TRBJ2-3	TGTGCCAGCAGTTACTCGAAGTGGTTACCTAATACGCAGTATTTT	CASSYSKWLPNTQYF
-	-	TRBV5-1	TRBJ1-3	TGCGCCAGCAGCTTGGCCGGGTTGTCACTTGGTGGAAACACCATATATTTT	CASSLAGLSLGGNTIYF
-	-	TRBV15	TRBJ1-1	TGTGCCACCAGCAGAGATAGTCCGAGTGCTTTCTTT	CATSRDSPSAFF
-	-	TRBV18	TRBJ2-7	TGTGCCAGCTCACCACCCAGTAGAAATTCCTACGAGCAGTACTTC	CASSPPSRNSYEQYF
TRBD1	once	TRBV11-3	TRBJ1-2	TGTGCCAGCAGCTCCAGGGACAGGGCTCCGCGTGGCTACACCTTC	CASSSRDRAPRGYTF
-	-	TRBV7-2	TRBJ2-1	TGTGCCAGCAGCCACACCGGGACCCAGGTAAGTGAGCAGTTCTTC	CASSHTGTQVSEQFF
-	few	TRBV5-6	TRBJ2-7	TGTGCCAGCAGCGCCGACATGGTCGGCGAGCAGTACTTC	CASSADMVGEQYF
TRBD1	once	TRBV7-8	TRBJ1-1	TGTGCCAGCACCGAGGCGACAGGGGCGAACACTGAAGCTTTCTTT	CASTEATGANTEAFF
TRBD1	-	TRBV4-2	TRBJ2-2	TGTGCCAGCAGCCACGCCCGCAGGGGGAATACCGGGGAGCTGTTTTTT	CASSHARRGNTGELFF
TRBD2	-	TRBV19	TRBJ2-3	TGTGCCACCTACCCCCCAGCGGGGGAGGCCACAGATACGCAGTATTTT	CATYPPAGEATDTQYF
TRBD2	-	TRBV9	TRBJ2-7	TGTGCCAGCAGCGTAGACCAAGGACTAGCGGGACCCTACGAGCAGTACTTC	CASSVDQGLAGPYEQYF
-	-	TRBV6-1	TRBJ2-7	TGTGCCAGCAGTGAACCCCCCAAAAGCAGGTACGAGCAGTACTTC	CASSEPPKSRYEQYF
TRBD2	-	TRBV11-2	TRBJ2-1	TGTGCCAGCAGACGACGAGCGGGAGTTTTATTGGGGATCGACAATGAGCAGTTCTTC	CASRRRAGVLLGIDNEQFF
-	-	TRBV18	TRBJ2-1	TGTGCCAGCTCACCGGGGGTAACTGGTAATGAGCAGTTCTTC	CASSPGVTGNEQFF
-	-	TRBV11-3	TRBJ1-2	TGTGCCAGCAGCTTAAATGGGGCCGAAACCACCTTC	CASSLNGAETTF
TRBD1	-	TRBV2	TRBJ2-7	TGTGCCAGCAGGAGGACAGGGAGCCCCGAGCAGTACTTC	CASRRTGSPEQYF
TRBD1	-	TRBV10-1	TRBJ1-1	TGCGCCAGCAGTGAGACCTCAGGGGGCACTGAAGCTTTCTTT	CASSETSGGTEAFF
TRBD1	-	TRBV7-8	TRBJ1-2	TGTGCCAGCAGCAAGACAGGGGGCGGACTTAACTATGGCTACACCTTC	CASSKTGGGLNYGYTF